This T cell receptor beta chain stems from a study of memory CD4+ T cells and cytomegalovirus serostatus. Broader study findings: The CMV-associated TCR signature appears largely within the CD4+ memory repertoire.

The sort gate was single viable CD3+CD4+CD8-CD45RO+ cells for memory CD4+ T cells. Clones were sequenced by immunoSEQ multiplex PCR, and TCRdb holds only the in-frame ones, with some missing. The sample consists of around 40,000 clones, more than 75% of them appearing once. This clone was seen once. Its specificity is unknown. The sample was memory CD4+ T cells from blood. This TCR derives from an adult in good health and CMV-seronegative.

The CDR3 bases are TGCGCCAGCAGCCCACCCGGACTAGCGGGGGGCAGTGATACGCAGTATTTT. It specifies CASSPPGLAGGSDTQYF. The rearrangement joins TRBV5-1 to TRBJ2-3, with 14 bases aligning to TRBD2. Germline CDR1 and CDR2: SGHRS and YFSETQ. The V and J ends lost 4 bases and 6 bases, in that order; junction bases with no gene match: 10. The CDR3 totals 17 residues.